A single sample is the source of the 32 T cell receptor beta chains below, sequenced in a study of CD8 T cells in Susac syndrome. cDNA came from about 0.46 to 1 ug RNA primed by random hexamers. MiXCR, applied by TCRdb to the immunoSEQ multiplex PCR reads, yields one record per CDR3 protein. The profile shows over 100,000 distinct CDR3 sequences, roughly 94% of them singletons. The sequenced material came from CD8+ T cells from PBMCs. These receptors were collected from a human donor with Susac syndrome.

This clonotype was seen only once. The chain recombines TRBV29-1 with TRBJ1-3, with D uncertain. CDR3 length equals 11 residues. The germline CDR1 and CDR2 sequences are SQVTM and ANQGSEA. Trimming pared 7 bases from V and 7 bases from J, leaving 11 bases between. The CDR3 here is CSADIGNTIYF. CDR3 nucleotide sequence: TGCAGCGCAGACATAGGGAACACCATATATTTT.

This sequence joins TRBV24-1 and TRBJ1-5; D is unclear. Germline loops: CDR1 KGHDR, CDR2 SFDVKD. V lost 3 bases and J lost 9, with 14 bases in between. The CDR3 extends over 14 amino acids. Written as DNA, the CDR3 is TGTGCCACCAGTGATCCCGGATCCGAGGGGCCCCAGCATTTT. Amino acid sequence: CATSDPGSEGPQHF.

Only one count was recorded for this clonotype. The chain carries TRBV6-5 and TRBJ2-3; D is ambiguous. CDR3 length equals 13 residues. Trimming took 6 bases from V and 3 from J, leaving 10 bases between them. The germline gives CDR1 MNHEY, CDR2 SVGAGI. CDR3 DNA sequence: TGTGCCAGCAGAGGCCGGCGGACAGATACGCAGTATTTT. Translated: CASRGRRTDTQYF.

This rearrangement joins TRBV15 to TRBJ2-7; the D gene is possibly TRBD2 (6 bases). V dropped 4 bases and J dropped 3 bases, with 13 bases sitting between them. The CDR3 extends over 14 amino acids. Germline values: CDR1 LNHNV, CDR2 YYDKDF (reference sequence). For the CDR3, the DNA is TGTGCCACCAGCAAGGGACTCGTCAACTACGAGCAGTACTTC. Translating gives CATSKGLVNYEQYF. Combining the CDR3 with reference TRBV15 and TRBJ2-7 gives the whole variable domain DAMVIQNPRYQVTQFGKPVTLSCSQTLNHNVMYWYQQKSSQAPKLLFHYYDKDFNNEADTPDNFQSRRPNTSFCFLDIRSPGLGDTAMYLCATSKGLVNYEQYFGPGTRLTVT.

The chain is built from TRBV15 and TRBJ1-1; D unclear. CDR1 LNHNV and CDR2 YYDKDF come from the germline V gene (reference sequence). The CDR3 is 15 amino acids. V lost 3 bases to trimming and J lost 1 base, with 12 bases between them. The CDR3 here is CATSRASGRNTEAFF. The CDR3 DNA reads as TGTGCCACCAGCAGGGCCTCGGGCAGGAACACTGAAGCTTTCTTT.

CDR3 sequence (DNA): TGTGCCTGGAGTGGGGGCCCCGGGGGGGCTTTCTTT. Translation: CAWSGGPGGAFF. The genes are TRBV30 and TRBJ1-1, with a tentative D call TRBD1 (5 bases). Germline lookup yields CDR1 GTSNPN and CDR2 SVGIG (reference sequence). The CDR3 consists of 12 residues. V lost 1 base and J 11 bases, leaving 14 bases between the germline ends.

This clonotype was seen only once. V usage is TRBV27 and J usage is TRBJ1-1; D not certain. Trimming took 2 bases from V and 4 from J, leaving 8 bases between them. CDR3 length: 13 amino acids. CDR1 is MNHEY, CDR2 SMNVEV, per germline (reference sequence). The CDR3 region is CASSLDQITEAFF. The CDR3, as DNA: TGTGCCAGCAGTTTAGATCAGATCACTGAAGCTTTCTTT.

V gene TRBV3-1 combines with J gene TRBJ1-2, with TRBD1 identical over 8 bases. V lost 4 bases to trimming and J lost 8 bases; unmatched junction nucleotides: 3. CDR3 length equals 12 residues. Germline assignment: CDR1 LGHDT and CDR2 YNNKEL (reference sequence). CDR3 protein: CASSRTGQGYTF. CDR3 DNA: TGTGCCAGCAGCCGGACAGGGCAGGGCTACACCTTC.

The V gene is TRBV7-6, the J gene TRBJ2-7; 7 bases fit TRBD1. CDR1 and CDR2 (germline): SGHVS, FNYEAQ. The V gene end was trimmed by 0 bases and the J gene end by 6 bases; junction bases not matched to a gene: 5. The CDR3 is 14 amino acids. In nucleotides, the CDR3 is TGTGCCAGCAGCTTAGCCCCGACAGGGAGCGAGCAGTACTTC. Encoded protein: CASSLAPTGSEQYF.

The genes are TRBV4-2 and TRBJ2-5; 9 nucleotides agree with TRBD2. The germline V gene encodes CDR1 LGHNA and CDR2 YNFKEQ. V was clipped by 0 bases and J by 7 bases; unmatched bases: 9. The CDR3 has 16 amino acids. The DNA of the CDR3 is TGTGCCAGCAGCCAAGATATTGAGGCTAGCGGGGCGACCCAGTACTTC. Amino acid sequence: CASSQDIEASGATQYF.

The chain couples TRBV7-8 to TRBJ2-3; the D is unclear. The V end lost 6 bases, the J end lost 4 bases, and 8 bases lay between the germline ends. Germline V CDR1 and CDR2: SGHVS, FQNEAQ. This CDR3 contains 12 residues. DNA of the CDR3: TGTGCCAGCAGTCTAAAATCAGATACGCAGTATTTT. Encoded protein: CASSLKSDTQYF. Variable domain in full (rest from reference TRBV7-8 and TRBJ2-3): GAGVSQSPRYKVAKRGQDVALRCDPISGHVSLFWYQQALGQGPEFLTYFQNEAQLDKSGLPSDRFFAERPEGSVSTLKIQRTQQEDSAVYLCASSLKSDTQYFGPGTRLTVL.

For the CDR3, the DNA is TGTGCCAGCAGCCCCCGGACTAGCGGGGGATATGTGACCCAGTACTTC. Translated: CASSPRTSGGYVTQYF. The chain employs TRBV7-6 and TRBJ2-5; 13 bases are shared with TRBD2. The germline gives CDR1 SGHVS, CDR2 FNYEAQ. This CDR3 comprises 16 residues. V was clipped by 5 bases and J by 7 bases; unmatched bases: 10.

V is TRBV12-3 or TRBV12-4 and J is TRBJ1-6; D perhaps matches TRBD1 (6 bases). The ends were cut back, 5 bases at V and 10 bases at J, with 12 bases in the middle. The CDR3 length is 13 residues. Here the CDR3 DNA reads TGTGCCAGCAGTCCTCGGACAGTCTCACCCCTCCACTTT. It yields the protein CASSPRTVSPLHF.

This CDR3 is CASSLNRGPRDTEAFF. In nucleotides, the CDR3 is TGCGCCAGCAGCTTGAACCGGGGGCCAAGGGACACTGAAGCTTTCTTT. The J gene is TRBJ1-1, the V gene TRBV5-1; maybe TRBD1 (6 bases). Germline CDR1 reads SGHRS; CDR2 reads YFSETQ. V dropped 1 base and J dropped 3 bases, with 16 bases sitting between them. This CDR3 region has 16 residues. Full variable domain (missing parts from reference TRBV5-1 and TRBJ1-1): KAGVTQTPRYLIKTRGQQVTLSCSPISGHRSVSWYQQTPGQGLQFLFEYFSETQRNKGNFPGRFSGRQFSNSRSEMNVSTLELGDSALYLCASSLNRGPRDTEAFFGQGTRLTVV.

The rearrangement joins TRBV11-2 to TRBJ1-4; D call uncertain. Trimming removed 7 bases at V and 7 bases at J, with 10 bases between. CDR3 length: 12 amino acids. Looked up from germline, CDR1 is SGHAT and CDR2 is FQNNGV. The CDR3 DNA reads TGTGCCAGCACCCTAAGTGGTGAAAAACTGTTTTTT. The encoded protein is CASTLSGEKLFF.

The V and J genes are TRBV29-1 and TRBJ2-1; 10 positions match TRBD1. J lost 8 bases, V lost 5 bases, and 9 bases had no gene match. The CDR3 has 14 residues. The germline gives CDR1 SQVTM, CDR2 ANQGSEA. CDR3 DNA: TGCAGCGTTTCCGGGACAGGGGTCCTCCATGAGCAGTTCTTC. This codes for CSVSGTGVLHEQFF.

The chain combines TRBV6-2 or TRBV6-3 with TRBJ1-1, with D perhaps TRBD1 (5 bases). The CDR3 runs 15 residues. Germline V CDR1 and CDR2: MNHEY, SVGEGT. The germline V and J ends were trimmed by 2 bases and 1 base, with 11 bases remaining between them. The CDR3 nucleotides are TGTGCCAGCAGTTACGGGCCGGGGCAGAACACTGAAGCTTTCTTT. It encodes CASSYGPGQNTEAFF.

The V gene is TRBV24-1, the J gene TRBJ2-1; the D is unclear. The CDR3 totals 14 residues. Germline CDR1 and CDR2: KGHDR and SFDVKD. V was shortened by 2 bases and J by 5 bases, with 9 bases between the two germline ends. As DNA, the CDR3 is TGTGCCACCAGTGATTACCCACCCAACAATGAGCAGTTCTTC. Its protein is CATSDYPPNNEQFF.

The chain uses TRBV4-1 and TRBJ2-7, with TRBD2 matching over 10 bases. The CDR3 runs to 16 residues. Germline V gene data show CDR1 as MGHRA and CDR2 as YSYEKL. V lost 5 bases, J lost 0 bases, and 7 bases stayed unmatched. The CDR3 sequence: CASSKASGGPSYEQYF. The CDR3 DNA reads as TGCGCCAGCAGCAAGGCTAGCGGGGGCCCCTCCTACGAGCAGTACTTC.

V usage is TRBV4-2 and J usage is TRBJ1-4, with D possibly TRBD1 on 5 matching bases. Trimming shortened V by 1 base and J by 0 bases, and 12 bases separated the two germline ends. CDR1 is LGHNA, CDR2 YNFKEQ, per germline. The CDR3 loop spans 17 amino acids. In nucleotides, the CDR3 is TGTGCCAGCAGCCAAGCCCCGGGACTCTCAACTAATGAAAAACTGTTTTTT. It specifies CASSQAPGLSTNEKLFF.

The J gene is TRBJ1-2, the V gene TRBV20-1, with no clear D. The ends were cut back, 3 bases at V and 2 bases at J, with 7 bases in the middle. This CDR3 comprises 12 residues. Germline lookup yields CDR1 DFQATT and CDR2 SNEGSKA (reference sequence). CDR3: CSASEQNYGYTF. CDR3 bases: TGCAGTGCTAGCGAACAGAACTATGGCTACACCTTC.

The chain couples TRBV12-5 to TRBJ2-3, with a possible D match to TRBD1 (5 bases). CDR3 size: 13 residues. Germline assignment: CDR1 LGHNT and CDR2 FRNRAP. V shed 2 bases and J shed 7 bases, with 10 bases lying between them. The CDR3 sequence: CASGLQGTNTQYF. The CDR3 DNA is TGTGCTAGTGGTTTGCAGGGTACGAATACGCAGTATTTT.

The chain has TRBV9 and TRBJ1-6, with TRBD1 as a possible D gene (6 bases). The CDR3 covers 15 residues. The germline gives CDR1 SGDLS, CDR2 YYNGEE. The V end lost 2 bases, the J end lost 5 bases, and 11 bases lay between the germline ends. CDR3 in DNA: TGTGCCAGCAGCGTTAAGGGGGGTGATAATTCACCCCTCCACTTT. Its translation is CASSVKGGDNSPLHF.

The V gene is TRBV28, the J gene TRBJ1-6, with 9 bases lining up with TRBD1. Germline V gene sequence: CDR1 MDHEN, CDR2 SYDVKM. J lost 11 bases, V lost 5 bases, and 13 bases had no gene match. The CDR3 consists of 16 residues. This chain's CDR3 is CASSPPLTGGGTPLHF. CDR3 DNA sequence: TGTGCCAGCAGTCCGCCACTAACAGGGGGCGGAACACCCCTCCACTTT.

The V call is TRBV6-2 or TRBV6-3, the J call TRBJ1-1; TRBD1 matches at 9 bases. This CDR3 is 19 amino acids long. The germline CDR1 and CDR2 sequences are MNHEY and SVGEGT. V dropped 4 bases and J dropped 0; count of bases not matched to a gene: 15. The CDR3: CASSFPGTGTNWMNTEAFF. CDR3 in DNA: TGTGCCAGCAGTTTTCCGGGGACAGGGACGAACTGGATGAACACTGAAGCTTTCTTT.

V is TRBV7-9 and J is TRBJ1-2; weak D call: TRBD1 (6 bases). With 8 bases removed from V and 0 bases from J, the gap between germline ends came to 10 bases. The length of the CDR3 is 13 residues. Germline CDR1 SEHNR, CDR2 FQNEAQ (reference sequence). The chain's CDR3 is CASGGGANYGYTF. CDR3 coding DNA: TGTGCCAGCGGGGGCGGAGCTAACTATGGCTACACCTTC.

This rearrangement joins TRBV29-1 to TRBJ1-1; D possibly corresponds to TRBD1 (5 bases). The V and J ends lost 1 base and 0 bases respectively, with 6 bases between them. The CDR3 runs to 13 residues. CDR1 is SQVTM, CDR2 ANQGSEA, per germline. This CDR3 reads CSVEARVNTEAFF. The DNA for the CDR3 is TGCAGCGTTGAAGCCAGGGTGAACACTGAAGCTTTCTTT.

In DNA form, the CDR3 reads TGCAGCGTCGCAAAGTTCGGGGGCTACACCTTC. Its protein product is CSVAKFGGYTF. V and J are TRBV29-1 and TRBJ1-2; no firm D call. V was clipped by 6 bases and J by 8 bases, with 13 bases between them. CDR3 length: 11 residues. Per germline, CDR1 SQVTM and CDR2 ANQGSEA.

In this sample, this clonotype turned up once. The chain employs TRBV4-3 and TRBJ1-6; 7 bases fit TRBD1. The CDR3 extends over 16 amino acids. V lost 3 bases to trimming and J lost 9 bases; unmatched junction nucleotides: 11. Germline-derived CDR1 and CDR2 are LGHNA and YSLEER. The CDR3 DNA follows: TGCGCCAGCAGCCACCTGACAGGGCCCGGGGGTTCACCCCTCCACTTT. This translates into CASSHLTGPGGSPLHF.

This chain links TRBV30 with TRBJ1-2; D remains ambiguous. Germline loops: CDR1 GTSNPN, CDR2 SVGIG (reference sequence). The CDR3 consists of 15 residues. The V end was cut by 4 bases, the J end by 4 bases, with 19 bases between. The CDR3 nucleotides are TGTGCCTGGACTCTCTTGTCGCGTACGAGCTATGGCTACACCTTC. Translated, it gives CAWTLLSRTSYGYTF.

The chain employs TRBV27 and TRBJ2-6, with D possibly being TRBD1 (5 bases). Germline CDR1 and CDR2: MNHEY and SMNVEV (reference sequence). Trimming stripped 0 bases from V and 2 bases from J, with 23 bases between. The CDR3 length is 21 residues. This CDR3 is CASSLSPPRQLVHTGANVLTF. The CDR3 region has the DNA TGTGCCAGCAGTTTATCCCCACCGAGACAGCTAGTACACACTGGGGCCAACGTCCTGACTTTC. Filled out from reference TRBV27 and TRBJ2-6, the complete variable domain reads EAQVTQNPRYLITVTGKKLTVTCSQNMNHEYMSWYRQDPGLGLRQIYYSMNVEVTDKGDVPEGYKVSRKEKRNFPLILESPSPNQTSLYFCASSLSPPRQLVHTGANVLTFGAGSRLTVL.

This clonotype has only one observation. The V call is TRBV5-6, the J call TRBJ1-2; 9 bases fit TRBD1. Trimming removed 3 bases from V and 8 bases from J; junction bases left unmatched: 5. Germline V gives CDR1 SGHDT, CDR2 YYEEEE. The CDR3 consists of 13 residues. The CDR3 nucleotides are TGTGCCAGCAGCTCGACAGGGGGATCAGGCTACACCTTC. Residues: CASSSTGGSGYTF.